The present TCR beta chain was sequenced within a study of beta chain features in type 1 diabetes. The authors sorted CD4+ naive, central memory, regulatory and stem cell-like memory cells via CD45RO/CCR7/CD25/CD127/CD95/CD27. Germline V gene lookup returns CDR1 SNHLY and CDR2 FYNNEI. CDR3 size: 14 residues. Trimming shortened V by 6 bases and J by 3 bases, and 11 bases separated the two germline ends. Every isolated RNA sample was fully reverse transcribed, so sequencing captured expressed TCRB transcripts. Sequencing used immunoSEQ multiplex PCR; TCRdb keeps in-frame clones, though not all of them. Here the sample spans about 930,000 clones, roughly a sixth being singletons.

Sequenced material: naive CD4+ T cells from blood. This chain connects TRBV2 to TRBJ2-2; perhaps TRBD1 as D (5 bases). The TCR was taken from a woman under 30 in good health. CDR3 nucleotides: TGTGCCAGCAGGGTTTCGACAGACACCGGGGAGCTGTTTTTT. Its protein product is CASRVSTDTGELFF.